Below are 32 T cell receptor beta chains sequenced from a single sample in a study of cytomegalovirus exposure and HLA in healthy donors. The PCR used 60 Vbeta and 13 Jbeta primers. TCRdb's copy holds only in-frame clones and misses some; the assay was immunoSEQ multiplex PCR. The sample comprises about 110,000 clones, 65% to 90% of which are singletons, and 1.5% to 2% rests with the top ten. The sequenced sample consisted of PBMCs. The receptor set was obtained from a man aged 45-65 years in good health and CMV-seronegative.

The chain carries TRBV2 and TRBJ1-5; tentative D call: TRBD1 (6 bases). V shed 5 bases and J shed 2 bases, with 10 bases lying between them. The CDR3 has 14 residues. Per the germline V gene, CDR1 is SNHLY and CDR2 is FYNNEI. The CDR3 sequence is CASSTQGRNQPQHF. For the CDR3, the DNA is TGTGCCAGCAGTACTCAGGGGCGCAATCAGCCCCAGCATTTT.

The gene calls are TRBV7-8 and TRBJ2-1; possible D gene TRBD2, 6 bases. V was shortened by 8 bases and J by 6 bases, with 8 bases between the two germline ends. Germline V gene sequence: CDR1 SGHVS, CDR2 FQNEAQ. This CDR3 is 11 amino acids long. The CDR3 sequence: CASAGSNEQFF. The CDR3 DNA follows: TGTGCCAGCGCCGGGAGCAATGAGCAGTTCTTC. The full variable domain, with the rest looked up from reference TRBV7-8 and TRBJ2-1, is GAGVSQSPRYKVAKRGQDVALRCDPISGHVSLFWYQQALGQGPEFLTYFQNEAQLDKSGLPSDRFFAERPEGSVSTLKIQRTQQEDSAVYLCASAGSNEQFFGPGTRLTVL.

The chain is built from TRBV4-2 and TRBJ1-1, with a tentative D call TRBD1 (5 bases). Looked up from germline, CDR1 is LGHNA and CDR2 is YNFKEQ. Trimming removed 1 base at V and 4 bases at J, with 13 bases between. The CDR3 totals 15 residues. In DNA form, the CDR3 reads TGTGCCAGCAGCCAAGGGGAAGGGGCAGGCACTGAAGCTTTCTTT. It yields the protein CASSQGEGAGTEAFF.

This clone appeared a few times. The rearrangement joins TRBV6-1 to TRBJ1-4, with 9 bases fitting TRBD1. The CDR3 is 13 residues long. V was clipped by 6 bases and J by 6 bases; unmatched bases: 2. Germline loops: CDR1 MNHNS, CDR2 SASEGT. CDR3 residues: CASRTGGDEKLFF. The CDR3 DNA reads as TGTGCCAGCAGGACAGGGGGAGATGAAAAACTGTTTTTT.

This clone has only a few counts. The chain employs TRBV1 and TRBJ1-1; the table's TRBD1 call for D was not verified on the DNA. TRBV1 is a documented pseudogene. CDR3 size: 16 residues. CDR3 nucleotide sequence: TGCACCAGCAGCCAGCCTCAGGGATCCTGCCGGACTGAAGCTTTCTTT. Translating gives CTSSQPQGSCRTEAFF.

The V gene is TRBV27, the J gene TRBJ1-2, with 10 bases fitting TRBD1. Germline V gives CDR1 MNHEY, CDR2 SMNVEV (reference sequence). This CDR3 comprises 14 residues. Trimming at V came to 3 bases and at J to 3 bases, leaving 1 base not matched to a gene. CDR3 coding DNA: TGTGCCAGCAGTTTGGGACAGGGGCACTATGGCTACACCTTC. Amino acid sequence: CASSLGQGHYGYTF.

Here the CDR3 DNA reads TGCGCCAGCAGCGGGGACAGCCAGAATGAAAAACTGTTTTTT. Protein sequence: CASSGDSQNEKLFF. The chain employs TRBV10-1 and TRBJ1-4; TRBD1 agrees at 7 bases. Per germline, CDR1 WNHNN and CDR2 SYGVQD (reference sequence). The CDR3 length is 14 residues. The trim removed 6 bases at V and 5 bases at J, leaving 6 bases unmatched.

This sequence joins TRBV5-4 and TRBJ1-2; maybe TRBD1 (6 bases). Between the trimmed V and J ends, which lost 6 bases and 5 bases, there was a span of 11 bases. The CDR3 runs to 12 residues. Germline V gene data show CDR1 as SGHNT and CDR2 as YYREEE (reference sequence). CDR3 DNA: TGTGCCAGCACCGACAGGCTATATGGCTACACCTTC. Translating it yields CASTDRLYGYTF. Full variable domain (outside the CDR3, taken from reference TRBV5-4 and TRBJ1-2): ETGVTQSPTHLIKTRGQQVTLRCSSQSGHNTVSWYQQALGQGPQFIFQYYREEENGRGNFPPRFSGLQFPNYSSELNVNALELDDSALYLCASTDRLYGYTFGSGTRLTVV.

CDR3 in DNA: TGTTCCAGCAGCTCAACAGGTACCTACGAGCAGTACGTC. This sequence encodes CSSSSTGTYEQYV. The V gene is TRBV7-9, the J gene TRBJ2-7; D is possibly TRBD1 (5 bases). Germline V gene lookup returns CDR1 SEHNR and CDR2 FQNEAQ (reference sequence). The CDR3 covers 13 residues.

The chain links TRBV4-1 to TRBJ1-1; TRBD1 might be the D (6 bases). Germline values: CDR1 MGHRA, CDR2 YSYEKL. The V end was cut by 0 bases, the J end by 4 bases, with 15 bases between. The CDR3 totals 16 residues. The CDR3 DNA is TGCGCCAGCAGCCAAGATGGACGTGGGGGCCGCACTGAAGCTTTCTTT. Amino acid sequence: CASSQDGRGGRTEAFF.

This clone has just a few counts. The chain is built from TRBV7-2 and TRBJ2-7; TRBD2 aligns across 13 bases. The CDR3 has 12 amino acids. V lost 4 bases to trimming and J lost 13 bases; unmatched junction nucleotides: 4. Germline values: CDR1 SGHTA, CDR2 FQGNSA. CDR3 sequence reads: CASSSRTSGGYF. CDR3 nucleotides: TGTGCCAGCAGCTCCAGGACTAGCGGGGGCTACTTC.

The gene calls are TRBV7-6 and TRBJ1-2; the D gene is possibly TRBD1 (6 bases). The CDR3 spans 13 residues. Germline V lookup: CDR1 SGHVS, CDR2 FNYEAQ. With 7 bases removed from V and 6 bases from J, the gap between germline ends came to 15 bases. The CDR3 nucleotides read TGTGCCAGCACCGCGGGTTCAGGGGATGGCTACACCTTC. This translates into CASTAGSGDGYTF. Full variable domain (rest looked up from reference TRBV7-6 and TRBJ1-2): GAGVSQSPRYKVTKRGQDVALRCDPISGHVSLYWYRQALGQGPEFLTYFNYEAQQDKSGLPNDRFSAERPEGSISTLTIQRTEQRDSAMYRCASTAGSGDGYTFGSGTRLTVV.

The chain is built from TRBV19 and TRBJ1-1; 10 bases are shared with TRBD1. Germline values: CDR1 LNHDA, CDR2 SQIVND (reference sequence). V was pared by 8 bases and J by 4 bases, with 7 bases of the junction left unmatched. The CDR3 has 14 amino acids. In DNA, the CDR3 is TGTGCCAGTCGACAGGGGGCGAGGGCCACTGAAGCTTTCTTT. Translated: CASRQGARATEAFF.

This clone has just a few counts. This chain's CDR3 is CASSRDRGPYNEQFF. The CDR3 nucleotides are TGTGCCAGCAGTAGGGACAGGGGCCCCTACAATGAGCAGTTCTTC. The gene calls are TRBV6-1 and TRBJ2-1; 10 bases align to TRBD1. The CDR3 extends over 15 amino acids. After removal of 5 bases from V and 2 bases from J, the junction contained 3 bases not matched to a gene. Germline CDR1 and CDR2: MNHNS and SASEGT.

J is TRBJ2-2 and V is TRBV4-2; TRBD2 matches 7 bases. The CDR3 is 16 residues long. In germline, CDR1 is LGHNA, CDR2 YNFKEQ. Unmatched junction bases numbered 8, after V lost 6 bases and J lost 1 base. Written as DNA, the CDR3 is TGTGCCAGCAGTCCTTCAGGCGGGGGGAACACCGGGGAGCTGTTTTTT. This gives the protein CASSPSGGGNTGELFF.

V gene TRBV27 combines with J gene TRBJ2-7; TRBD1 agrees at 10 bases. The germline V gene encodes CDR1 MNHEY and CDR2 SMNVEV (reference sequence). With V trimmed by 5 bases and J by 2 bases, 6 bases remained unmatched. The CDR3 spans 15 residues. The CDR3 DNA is TGTGCCAGCAGTCCCCTTGGGACAGGGGCCTACGAGCAGTACGTC. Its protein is CASSPLGTGAYEQYV.

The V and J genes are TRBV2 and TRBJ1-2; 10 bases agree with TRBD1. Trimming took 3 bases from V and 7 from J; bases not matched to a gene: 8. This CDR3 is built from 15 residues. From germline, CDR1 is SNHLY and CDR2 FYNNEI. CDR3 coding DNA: TGTGCCAGCAGTGAGACGGACAGGGGGGCTTTTGGCTACACCTTC. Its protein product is CASSETDRGAFGYTF. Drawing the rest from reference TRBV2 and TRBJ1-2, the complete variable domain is EPEVTQTPSHQVTQMGQEVILRCVPISNHLYFYWYRQILGQKVEFLVSFYNNEISEKSEIFDDQFSVERPDGSNFTLKIRSTKLEDSAMYFCASSETDRGAFGYTFGSGTRLTVV.

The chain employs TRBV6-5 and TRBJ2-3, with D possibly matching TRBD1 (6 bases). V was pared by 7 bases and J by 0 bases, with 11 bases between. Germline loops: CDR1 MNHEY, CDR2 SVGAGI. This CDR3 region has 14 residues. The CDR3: CASTRGPSTDTQYF. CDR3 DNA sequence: TGTGCCAGCACCAGGGGCCCTAGCACAGATACGCAGTATTTT.

The CDR3 DNA is TGTGCCAGCACCGGGACAGCTTTTGGAAACACCATATATTTT. Translated, it gives CASTGTAFGNTIYF. The rearrangement joins TRBV6-1 to TRBJ1-3; 7 positions agree with TRBD1. Germline lookup yields CDR1 MNHNS and CDR2 SASEGT. The CDR3 spans 14 residues. Germline trimming cut 7 bases from V and 3 bases from J; bases unmatched to any gene: 6.

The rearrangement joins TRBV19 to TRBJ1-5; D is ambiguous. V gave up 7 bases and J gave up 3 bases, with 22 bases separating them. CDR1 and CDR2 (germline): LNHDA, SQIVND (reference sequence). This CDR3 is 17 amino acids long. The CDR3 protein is CASMTNEAIFNNQPQHF. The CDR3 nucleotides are TGTGCCAGTATGACGAATGAGGCGATTTTTAACAATCAGCCCCAGCATTTT.

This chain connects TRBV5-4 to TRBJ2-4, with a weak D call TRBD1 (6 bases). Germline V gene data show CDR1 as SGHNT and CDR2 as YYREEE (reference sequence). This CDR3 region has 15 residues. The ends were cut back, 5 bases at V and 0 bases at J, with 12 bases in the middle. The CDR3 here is CASSNNRVAKNIQYF. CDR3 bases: TGTGCCAGCAGTAACAACAGGGTAGCCAAAAACATTCAGTACTTC.

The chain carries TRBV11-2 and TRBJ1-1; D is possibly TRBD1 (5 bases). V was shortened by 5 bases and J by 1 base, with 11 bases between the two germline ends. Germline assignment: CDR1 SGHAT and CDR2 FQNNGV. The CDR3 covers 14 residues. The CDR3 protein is CASSQGAGNTEAFF. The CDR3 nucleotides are TGTGCCAGCAGCCAAGGGGCAGGGAACACTGAAGCTTTCTTT.

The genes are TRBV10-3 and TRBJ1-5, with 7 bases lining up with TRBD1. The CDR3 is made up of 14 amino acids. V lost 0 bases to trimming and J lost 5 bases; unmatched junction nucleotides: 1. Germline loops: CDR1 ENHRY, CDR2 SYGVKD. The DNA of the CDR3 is TGTGCCATCAGTGAGTCGACAGGGCATCAGCCCCAGCATTTT. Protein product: CAISESTGHQPQHF.

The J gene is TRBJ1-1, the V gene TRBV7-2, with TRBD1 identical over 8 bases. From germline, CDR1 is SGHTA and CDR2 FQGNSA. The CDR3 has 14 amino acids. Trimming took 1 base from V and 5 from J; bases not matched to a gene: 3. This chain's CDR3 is CASSLGTGFTEAFF. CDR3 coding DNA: TGTGCCAGCAGCTTAGGGACAGGGTTTACTGAAGCTTTCTTT.

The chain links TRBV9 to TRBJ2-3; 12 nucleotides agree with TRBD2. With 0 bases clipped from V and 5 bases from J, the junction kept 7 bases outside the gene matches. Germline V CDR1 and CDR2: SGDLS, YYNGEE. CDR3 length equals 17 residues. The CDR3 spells CASSVDPSGGAVDTQYF. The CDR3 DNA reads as TGTGCCAGCAGCGTAGATCCTAGCGGGGGGGCCGTAGATACGCAGTATTTT.

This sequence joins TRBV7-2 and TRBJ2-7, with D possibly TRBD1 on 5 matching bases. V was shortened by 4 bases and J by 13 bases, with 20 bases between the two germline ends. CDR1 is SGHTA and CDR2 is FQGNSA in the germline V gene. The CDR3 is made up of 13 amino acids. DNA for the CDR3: TGTGCCAGCAGCTCCACCGGGTCTAGGGGCACTTACTTC. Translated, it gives CASSSTGSRGTYF. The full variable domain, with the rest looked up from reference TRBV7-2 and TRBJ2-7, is GAGVSQSPSNKVTEKGKDVELRCDPISGHTALYWYRQSLGQGLEFLIYFQGNSAPDKSGLPSDRFSAERTGGSVSTLTIQRTQQEDSAVYLCASSSTGSRGTYFGPGTRLTVT.

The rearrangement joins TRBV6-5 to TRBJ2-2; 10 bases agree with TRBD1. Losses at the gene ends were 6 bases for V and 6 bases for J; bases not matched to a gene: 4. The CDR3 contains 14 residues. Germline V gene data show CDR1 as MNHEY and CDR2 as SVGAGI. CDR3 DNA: TGTGCCAGCAGCCGGACAGGGGGGGCCGGGGAGCTGTTTTTT. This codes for CASSRTGGAGELFF.

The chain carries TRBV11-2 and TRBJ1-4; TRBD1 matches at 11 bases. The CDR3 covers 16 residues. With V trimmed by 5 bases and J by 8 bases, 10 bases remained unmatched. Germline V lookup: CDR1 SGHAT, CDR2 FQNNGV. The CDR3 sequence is CASSPGQGATREKLFF. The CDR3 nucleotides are TGTGCCAGCAGCCCCGGACAGGGGGCAACTAGGGAAAAACTGTTTTTT. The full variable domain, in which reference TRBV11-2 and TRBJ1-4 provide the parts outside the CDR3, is EAGVAQSPRYKIIEKRQSVAFWCNPISGHATLYWYQQILGQGPKLLIQFQNNGVVDDSQLPKDRFSAERLKGVDSTLKIQPAKLEDSAVYLCASSPGQGATREKLFFGSGTQLSVL.

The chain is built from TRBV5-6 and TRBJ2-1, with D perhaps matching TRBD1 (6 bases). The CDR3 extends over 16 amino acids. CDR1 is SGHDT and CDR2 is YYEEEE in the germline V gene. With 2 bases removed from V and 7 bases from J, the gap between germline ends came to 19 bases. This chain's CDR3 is CASSLFEWVRGNEQFF. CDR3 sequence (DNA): TGTGCCAGCAGCTTATTCGAGTGGGTGAGGGGGAATGAGCAGTTCTTC.

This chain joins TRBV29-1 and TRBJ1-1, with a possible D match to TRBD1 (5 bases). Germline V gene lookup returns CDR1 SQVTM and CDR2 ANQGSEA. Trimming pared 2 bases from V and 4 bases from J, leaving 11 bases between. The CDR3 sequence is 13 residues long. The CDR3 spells CSVENGGGTEAFF. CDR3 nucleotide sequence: TGCAGCGTTGAAAATGGGGGGGGCACTGAAGCTTTCTTT.

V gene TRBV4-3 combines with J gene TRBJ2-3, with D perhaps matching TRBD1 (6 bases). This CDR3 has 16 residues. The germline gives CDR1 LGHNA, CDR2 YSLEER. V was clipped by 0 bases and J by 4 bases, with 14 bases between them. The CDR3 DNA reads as TGCGCCAGCAGCCAAGACAGGGGTCTCCCCCCAGATACGCAGTATTTT. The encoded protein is CASSQDRGLPPDTQYF.

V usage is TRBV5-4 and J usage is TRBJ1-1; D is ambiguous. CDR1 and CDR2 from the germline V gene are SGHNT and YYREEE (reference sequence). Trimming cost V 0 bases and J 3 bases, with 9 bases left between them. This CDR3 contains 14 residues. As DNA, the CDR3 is TGTGCCAGCAGCTTGGAACTCGGGGACACTGAAGCTTTCTTT. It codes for CASSLELGDTEAFF.